This T cell receptor (beta chain) was profiled in a study of CD8+ T cells in alopecia areata. Study information: The study gave treated patients oral tofacitinib at 5 to 10 mg twice daily. Patients given treatment had severity scored by the percentage of scalp area affected.

Sequencing templates came from extracted RNA that was reverse transcribed into cDNA. Produced via immunoSEQ multiplex PCR; TCRdb's table is partial and in-frame only. The table records 150,000 to 250,000 clones, roughly 60% of them present only once. Study-wide points: Under tofacitinib, fewer expanded CD8+ clones appeared among the top 100 scalp clones. In lesional scalp, particularly from alopecia totalis/universalis, clonality was higher than in normal scalp.

This sample's treatment: oral pan-JAK inhibitor, 5-10 mg twice daily. The CDR3 consists of 16 residues. In the case of this clone: Its antigen remains unidentified.

The sequence was collected from a human donor with alopecia areata. This material consisted of CD4+ T cells sorted from blood, taken at week 24, from a patient treated with tofacitinib. The chain carries TRBV21-1 and TRBJ2-1; the D call in the table, TRBD2, was not verified against the DNA. TRBV21-1 is annotated as a pseudogene. CDR3 in amino acids: CASSKESGGYTNEQFF. Here the CDR3 DNA reads TGTGCCAGCAGCAAAGAGAGCGGGGGATACACCAATGAGCAGTTCTTC.